The 16 T cell receptor beta chains below come from one sample, sequenced in a study of CD8+ T cells in alopecia areata. The authors extracted RNA and reverse transcribed it into cDNA as the sequencing template. Produced via immunoSEQ multiplex PCR; TCRdb's table is partial and in-frame only. The sample yields a few hundred thousand clones, less than 45% seen once. Treatment specified: oral pan-JAK inhibitor, 5-10 mg twice daily. Sequenced material: CD4+ T cells sorted from blood, taken at roughly week 30, from a patient treated with tofacitinib. All receptors derive from a human donor with alopecia areata.

The chain uses TRBV29-1 and TRBJ1-1, with D possibly being TRBD1 (6 bases). Per the germline V gene, CDR1 is SQVTM and CDR2 is ANQGSEA. This CDR3 has 13 amino acids. The V and J ends lost 8 bases and 4 bases respectively, with 17 bases between them. The CDR3 bases are TGCAGCACCCCGGACAGCCAGGGCACTGAAGCTTTCTTT. Translation: CSTPDSQGTEAFF.

This clone was seen more than once but under ten times. V and J are TRBV7-9 and TRBJ1-1; D call uncertain. V was shortened by 3 bases and J by 3 bases, with 14 bases between the two germline ends. The germline CDR1 and CDR2 sequences are SEHNR and FQNEAQ (reference sequence). The CDR3 runs 15 residues. The CDR3 coding sequence is TGTGCCAGCAGCTTTCATATGGGTGGCGACACTGAAGCTTTCTTT. Translating gives CASSFHMGGDTEAFF.

V is TRBV29-1 and J is TRBJ2-5; possible D gene TRBD1, 6 bases. The J call may be in error: the DNA end matches TRBJ2-7 better. CDR3 length: 12 amino acids. Germline V gene data show CDR1 as SQVTM and CDR2 as ANQGSEA. The CDR3 reads CSVDTGKYEQYF. The CDR3 region has the DNA TGCAGCGTTGACACAGGGAAGTACGAGCAGTACTTC.

The chain carries TRBV18 and TRBJ2-4; D is perhaps TRBD1 (5 bases). The CDR3 totals 14 residues. The V gene's germline CDR1 is KGHSH and CDR2 LQKENI. Trimming removed 0 bases at V and 9 bases at J, with 12 bases between. As DNA, the CDR3 is TGTGCCAGCTCACCACCGCCAGGGCAAATCATTCAGTACTTC. This encodes CASSPPPGQIIQYF.

This clone was recorded a few times. The chain couples TRBV29-1 to TRBJ1-1, with D uncertain. V gave up 2 bases and J gave up 5 bases, with 12 bases separating them. Germline V gene lookup returns CDR1 SQVTM and CDR2 ANQGSEA. There are 13 residues in the CDR3. This CDR3 is CSVERRLGTEAFF. CDR3 DNA sequence: TGCAGCGTTGAACGGCGTTTAGGGACTGAAGCTTTCTTT.

This chain links TRBV5-1 with TRBJ2-3; D possibly corresponds to TRBD2 (6 bases). CDR3 size: 14 residues. Germline lookup yields CDR1 SGHRS and CDR2 YFSETQ. Trimming shortened V by 0 bases and J by 2 bases, and 7 bases separated the two germline ends. CDR3: CASSLAGDTDTQYF. The CDR3 bases are TGCGCCAGCAGCTTGGCGGGAGACACAGATACGCAGTATTTT.

V and J are TRBV18 and TRBJ2-7; the D gene is possibly TRBD2 (6 bases). V lost 0 bases, J lost 6 bases, and 15 bases lay in between. Germline V gives CDR1 KGHSH, CDR2 LQKENI. The CDR3 is made up of 15 amino acids. The CDR3 coding sequence is TGTGCCAGCTCACCACCCCGCGGGACGGAGGGCGAGCAGTACTTC. Encoded protein: CASSPPRGTEGEQYF.

This chain uses TRBV2 with TRBJ2-2, with D possibly matching TRBD1 (5 bases). The CDR3 runs to 14 residues. Germline values: CDR1 SNHLY, CDR2 FYNNEI. V dropped 2 bases and J dropped 3 bases, with 7 bases sitting between them. The CDR3 loop reads CASSEQGHTGELFF. DNA for the CDR3: TGTGCCAGCAGTGAACAGGGTCACACCGGGGAGCTGTTTTTT.

Only a few counts were recorded for this clone. In nucleotides, the CDR3 is TGTGCCAGCAGCTTAGCGGGTGTCTCTGGGGCCAACGTCCTGACTTTC. Translation gives CASSLAGVSGANVLTF. V usage is TRBV7-9 and J usage is TRBJ2-6; unclear D gene. CDR3 length: 16 residues. Germline lookup yields CDR1 SEHNR and CDR2 FQNEAQ (reference sequence). V was pared by 0 bases and J by 0 bases, with 6 bases between.

This clone has more than one count but fewer than ten. The same CDR3 also results from other DNA sequences found in this sample. This chain links TRBV5-1 with TRBJ2-7, with 9 bases aligning to TRBD1. Germline V lookup: CDR1 SGHRS, CDR2 YFSETQ. This CDR3 has 14 residues. J lost 4 bases, V lost 4 bases, and 6 bases had no gene match. CDR3: CASSGTGPSYEQYF. As DNA, the CDR3 is TGCGCCAGCAGCGGGACAGGGCCGAGTTACGAGCAGTACTTC.

This clone was found a few times. V is TRBV4-1 and J is TRBJ2-7, with TRBD2 matching 7 bases. The CDR3 consists of 16 residues. Trimming took 1 base from V and 0 from J; bases not matched to a gene: 6. Germline-derived CDR1 and CDR2 are MGHRA and YSYEKL. The DNA for the CDR3 is TGCGCCAGCAGCCAAGTTCTCAAGCGGGACTCCTACGAGCAGTACTTC. It yields the protein CASSQVLKRDSYEQYF.

The chain employs TRBV30 and TRBJ2-1; D perhaps matches TRBD2 (6 bases). Germline values: CDR1 GTSNPN, CDR2 SVGIG (reference sequence). The V end was cut by 6 bases, the J end by 3 bases, with 12 bases between. This CDR3 comprises 13 residues. Written as DNA, the CDR3 is TGTGCCTGTAAGAGCGGGTTCTACAATGAGCAGTTCTTC. Its protein product is CACKSGFYNEQFF.

Here the CDR3 DNA reads TGCGCCAGCAGCCCGGAGATCGGGGTCGTCTACACCTTC. Encoded protein: CASSPEIGVVYTF. The rearrangement uses TRBV5-1 and TRBJ1-2, with no clear D. The CDR3 has 13 residues. Germline loops: CDR1 SGHRS, CDR2 YFSETQ. V was shortened by 4 bases and J by 10 bases, with 17 bases between the two germline ends.

This chain connects TRBV6-5 to TRBJ2-2; D is undetermined. This CDR3 is built from 14 residues. Per the germline V gene, CDR1 is MNHEY and CDR2 is SVGAGI. V was pared by 7 bases and J by 7 bases, with 16 bases between. CDR3 DNA: TGTGCCAGCAATACCCCGAGATTGAACGGGGAGCTGTTTTTT. Translating it yields CASNTPRLNGELFF.

This clone occurred a few times. The chain employs TRBV29-1 and TRBJ2-7, with unresolved D. The CDR3 consists of 13 residues. Germline CDR1 reads SQVTM; CDR2 reads ANQGSEA. V lost 6 bases and J 1 base, leaving 13 bases between the germline ends. The DNA for the CDR3 is TGCAGCGTGTCACAAGTTCGGTCCTACGAGCAGTACTTC. This gives the protein CSVSQVRSYEQYF.

There are a few counts of this clone. The chain carries TRBV19 and TRBJ2-3, with TRBD1 matching over 11 bases. V gave up 9 bases and J gave up 2 bases; unmatched junction bases: 4. The CDR3 loop spans 14 amino acids. CDR1 is LNHDA and CDR2 is SQIVND in the germline V gene (reference sequence). The CDR3 nucleotides read TGTGCCAGCAAGGACAGGGGGCACACAGATACGCAGTATTTT. As protein: CASKDRGHTDTQYF.